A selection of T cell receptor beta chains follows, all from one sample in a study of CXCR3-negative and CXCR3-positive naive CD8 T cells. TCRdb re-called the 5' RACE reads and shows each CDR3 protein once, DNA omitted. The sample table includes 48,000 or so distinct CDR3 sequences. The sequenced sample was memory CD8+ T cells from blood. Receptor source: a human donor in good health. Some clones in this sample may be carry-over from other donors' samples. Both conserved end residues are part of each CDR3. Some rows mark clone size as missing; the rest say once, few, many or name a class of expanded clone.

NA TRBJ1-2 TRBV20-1 CSADEGNPGGYTF
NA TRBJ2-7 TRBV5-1 CASSLEYDSYEQYF
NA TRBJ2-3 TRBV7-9 CASSFPNSGLAGTDTQYF
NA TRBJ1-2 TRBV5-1 CASSLEEGAGSTNYGYTF
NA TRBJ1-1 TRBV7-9 CASRNRGAAEAFF
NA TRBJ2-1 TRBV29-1 CSVAPVASGAEQFF
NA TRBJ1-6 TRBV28 CASSRGFNSPLHF
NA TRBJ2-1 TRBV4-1 CASSQDPGGYNEQFF
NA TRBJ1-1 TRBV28 CASSLRAGRYTEAFF
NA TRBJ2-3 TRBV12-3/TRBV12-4 CASSWASDYTDTQYF
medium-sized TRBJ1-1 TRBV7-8 CASSLGGGLLNTEAFF
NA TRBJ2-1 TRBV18 CASSPGQGSYNEQFF
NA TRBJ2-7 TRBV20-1 CSARDLVRGPPYEQYF
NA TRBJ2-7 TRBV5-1 CASSFVGGSYEQYF
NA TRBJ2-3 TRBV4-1 CASSQEQDWTDTQYF
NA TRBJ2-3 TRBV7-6 CASSSSSGGASDTQYF
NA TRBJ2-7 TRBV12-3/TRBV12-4 CASSSSGVPAEQYF
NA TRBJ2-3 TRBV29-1 CSVGGTDTQYF
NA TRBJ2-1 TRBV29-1 CSVEDPQGSGQFF
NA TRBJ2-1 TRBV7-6 CASSLRRGGNEQFF
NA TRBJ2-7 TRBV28 CASSLGGDEQYF
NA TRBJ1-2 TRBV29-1 CSVGHGDGYTF
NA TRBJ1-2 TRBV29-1 CSDGPNYGYTF